This entry lists 23 T cell receptor beta chains sequenced from one sample in a study of cytomegalovirus exposure and HLA in healthy donors. PCR primers comprised 60 Vbeta and 13 Jbeta primers. Assay: immunoSEQ multiplex PCR; the TCRdb copy retains only in-frame clones and omits some. The sample includes 150,000 to 200,000 clones, 70% to 80% of them seen just once. Sequenced: PBMCs. Every receptor here comes from a young woman in good health and CMV-seropositive.

The V gene is TRBV6-5, the J gene TRBJ2-1, with TRBD2 matching over 10 bases. V was pared by 6 bases and J by 7 bases, with 9 bases of the junction left unmatched. The CDR3 totals 15 residues. Looked up from germline, CDR1 is MNHEY and CDR2 is SVGAGI. CDR3 sequence reads: CASSRGLAALNEQFF. CDR3 coding DNA: TGTGCCAGCAGCCGCGGACTAGCGGCTCTTAATGAGCAGTTCTTC.

The chain joins TRBV7-2 to TRBJ1-2; no clear D gene. Germline loops: CDR1 SGHTA, CDR2 FQGNSA. V dropped 5 bases and J dropped 6 bases, with 16 bases sitting between them. CDR3 length: 14 amino acids. This CDR3 reads CASSPRIELNGYTF. CDR3 sequence (DNA): TGTGCCAGCAGCCCTAGGATAGAACTAAATGGCTACACCTTC.

V is TRBV5-4 and J is TRBJ2-5, with D perhaps TRBD2 (7 bases). Trimming left V 0 bases short and J 4 bases short, with 13 bases between. The CDR3 covers 15 residues. The germline V gene encodes CDR1 SGHNT and CDR2 YYREEE (reference sequence). The CDR3 DNA reads as TGTGCCAGCAGCTTGGCCGGGGGAGGGGGAGAGACCCAGTACTTC. Translation gives CASSLAGGGGETQYF. The full variable domain, in which reference TRBV5-4 and TRBJ2-5 provide the parts outside the CDR3, is ETGVTQSPTHLIKTRGQQVTLRCSSQSGHNTVSWYQQALGQGPQFIFQYYREEENGRGNFPPRFSGLQFPNYSSELNVNALELDDSALYLCASSLAGGGGETQYFGPGTRLLVL.

This clone occurred once. The chain employs TRBV4-3 and TRBJ2-2; weak D call: TRBD1 (5 bases). Trimming stripped 0 bases from V and 4 bases from J, with 12 bases between. The length of the CDR3 is 16 residues. Germline CDR1 is LGHNA and CDR2 is YSLEER. CDR3 in amino acids: CASSQDRVVFTGELFF. In DNA, the CDR3 is TGCGCCAGCAGCCAAGACAGGGTCGTGTTCACCGGGGAGCTGTTTTTT.

This chain joins TRBV4-2 and TRBJ1-3; D unclear. The germline V gene encodes CDR1 LGHNA and CDR2 YNFKEQ. V lost 0 bases to trimming and J lost 3 bases, with 12 bases between them. The CDR3 consists of 16 residues. The CDR3 here is CASSQEKAPGGNTIYF. Here the CDR3 DNA reads TGTGCCAGCAGCCAAGAAAAGGCACCAGGTGGAAACACCATATATTTT.

The genes are TRBV7-9 and TRBJ2-5, with D maybe TRBD2 (6 bases). The CDR3 is 14 amino acids. The germline V gene has CDR1 SEHNR and CDR2 FQNEAQ (reference sequence). V dropped 3 bases and J dropped 3 bases, with 11 bases sitting between them. The CDR3 nucleotides read TGTGCCAGCAGCTTTTGGCGGGACGAAGAGACCCAGTACTTC. This gives the protein CASSFWRDEETQYF. The variable domain in full, with the rest retrieved from reference TRBV7-9 and TRBJ2-5, is DTGVSQNPRHKITKRGQNVTFRCDPISEHNRLYWYRQTLGQGPEFLTYFQNEAQLEKSRLLSDRFSAERPKGSFSTLEIQRTEQGDSAMYLCASSFWRDEETQYFGPGTRLLVL.

This chain uses TRBV18 with TRBJ2-4; 9 nucleotides line up with TRBD1. From germline, CDR1 is KGHSH and CDR2 LQKENI. The ends lost 3 bases at V and 0 bases at J; junction bases unmatched: 9. This CDR3 region has 18 residues. CDR3 bases: TGTGCCAGCTCACCGCAAACCGGGACAGGGATAGCCAAAAACATTCAGTACTTC. Amino acids: CASSPQTGTGIAKNIQYF.

This clone has just a few counts. The rearrangement links TRBV4-3 to TRBJ1-1; 10 positions agree with TRBD1. Germline V gives CDR1 LGHNA, CDR2 YSLEER. The junction had 11 bases not matched to a gene; V was cut back by 4 bases and J by 12 bases. The CDR3 consists of 14 residues. This CDR3 is CASSRLGQGTATFF. DNA of the CDR3: TGCGCCAGCAGCCGCCTGGGACAGGGGACCGCGACTTTCTTT.

The CDR3 sequence is CASSYSGHSYEQYF. The CDR3, as DNA: TGTGCCAGCAGCTACTCGGGACATAGCTACGAGCAGTACTTC. The chain couples TRBV27 to TRBJ2-7; weak D call: TRBD1 (6 bases). The length of the CDR3 is 14 residues. CDR1 and CDR2 (germline): MNHEY, SMNVEV (reference sequence). The germline V and J ends were trimmed by 6 bases and 3 bases, with 15 bases remaining between them.

This clone came up a few times. The chain couples TRBV28 to TRBJ1-4; 9 bases fit TRBD1. There are 14 residues in the CDR3. Germline trimming cut 5 bases from V and 8 bases from J; bases unmatched to any gene: 6. CDR1 is MDHEN, CDR2 SYDVKM, per germline. The CDR3 bases are TGTGCCAGCAGTACAGGGGGCTCTATCGAAAAACTGTTTTTT. Encoded protein: CASSTGGSIEKLFF.

This clone showed up just once. The CDR3 reads CASSAAGTGFYEQYF. As DNA, the CDR3 is TGTGCCAGCAGCGCCGCCGGGACAGGGTTCTACGAGCAGTACTTC. V and J are TRBV5-4 and TRBJ2-7, with 9 positions matching TRBD1. The V gene end was trimmed by 4 bases and the J gene end by 3 bases; junction bases not matched to a gene: 8. Looked up from germline, CDR1 is SGHNT and CDR2 is YYREEE (reference sequence). CDR3 length equals 15 residues.

The V and J genes are TRBV5-4 and TRBJ2-2; the D is unclear. Germline-derived CDR1 and CDR2 are SGHNT and YYREEE (reference sequence). Trimming stripped 1 base from V and 1 base from J, with 8 bases between. The CDR3 totals 15 residues. The CDR3 protein is CASSLSYQNTGELFF. The CDR3 nucleotides are TGTGCCAGCAGCTTGAGCTACCAGAACACCGGGGAGCTGTTTTTT.

The chain couples TRBV2 to TRBJ1-1; D is unclear. Trimming took 7 bases from V and 1 from J, leaving 10 bases between them. The CDR3 spans 13 residues. Germline CDR1 reads SNHLY; CDR2 reads FYNNEI. CDR3 nucleotide sequence: TGTGCCAGCAAAGCAGGAAGGAACACTGAAGCTTTCTTT. Translation: CASKAGRNTEAFF.

The chain couples TRBV2 to TRBJ1-5; D perhaps matches TRBD1 (5 bases). The CDR3 runs to 14 residues. Germline V gene lookup returns CDR1 SNHLY and CDR2 FYNNEI. V lost 1 base and J lost 11, with 15 bases in between. This CDR3 is CASSEGGWGDSQHF. CDR3 DNA sequence: TGTGCCAGCAGTGAAGGAGGTTGGGGGGATTCCCAGCATTTT.

The V and J genes are TRBV4-1 and TRBJ2-3; possibly TRBD1 for D (5 bases). V lost 6 bases and J lost 2, with 21 bases in between. This CDR3 comprises 17 residues. Looked up from germline, CDR1 is MGHRA and CDR2 is YSYEKL. CDR3 region: CASSPAETVGYTDTQYF. The CDR3 DNA reads as TGCGCCAGCAGTCCGGCAGAGACAGTGGGTTACACAGATACGCAGTATTTT.

Only a few counts were recorded for this clone. The chain carries TRBV10-3 and TRBJ2-1, with 13 positions matching TRBD2. V trimming: 4 bases; J trimming: 4 bases; junction bases outside the gene matches: 10. The CDR3 runs 18 residues. Germline CDR1 is ENHRY and CDR2 is SYGVKD. The CDR3 here is CAISGPGLAGVEYNEQFF. In DNA, the CDR3 is TGTGCCATCAGTGGACCTGGACTAGCGGGAGTGGAGTACAATGAGCAGTTCTTC.

The gene calls are TRBV6-6 and TRBJ2-7, with 7 bases lining up with TRBD1. After removal of 6 bases from V and 3 bases from J, the junction contained 5 bases not matched to a gene. The CDR3 runs 13 residues. Germline loops: CDR1 MNHNY, CDR2 SVGAGI (reference sequence). The CDR3 DNA follows: TGTGCCAGCAGGCCGGGACAGAGCTACGAGCAGTACTTC. Encoded protein: CASRPGQSYEQYF.

This rearrangement joins TRBV7-2 to TRBJ1-5; 9 bases fit TRBD1. With 6 bases clipped from V and 4 bases from J, the junction kept 7 bases outside the gene matches. Germline V gene lookup returns CDR1 SGHTA and CDR2 FQGNSA. The CDR3 covers 15 residues. CDR3 coding DNA: TGTGCCAGCAGAAAGGACAGGGGAGTAAATCAGCCCCAGCATTTT. It yields the protein CASRKDRGVNQPQHF. Filled out from reference TRBV7-2 and TRBJ1-5, the complete variable domain reads GAGVSQSPSNKVTEKGKDVELRCDPISGHTALYWYRQSLGQGLEFLIYFQGNSAPDKSGLPSDRFSAERTGGSVSTLTIQRTQQEDSAVYLCASRKDRGVNQPQHFGDGTRLSIL.

The chain uses TRBV19 and TRBJ2-2, with a possible D match to TRBD2 (5 bases). This CDR3 comprises 14 residues. Trimming stripped 7 bases from V and 1 base from J, with 10 bases between. CDR1 is LNHDA and CDR2 is SQIVND in the germline V gene (reference sequence). The CDR3 region has the DNA TGTGCCAGTATTGGACTGATGAACACCGGGGAGCTGTTTTTT. This gives the protein CASIGLMNTGELFF.

This clone was seen more than once but under ten times. V and J are TRBV7-9 and TRBJ1-1; D might be TRBD1 (6 bases). V lost 2 bases to trimming and J lost 7 bases, with 14 bases between them. CDR1 and CDR2 (germline): SEHNR, FQNEAQ (reference sequence). The CDR3 is 14 residues long. The CDR3 nucleotides read TGTGCCAGCAGCTTACGTGACAGGATAAATGAAGCTTTCTTT. Protein product: CASSLRDRINEAFF.

The CDR3 loop is CASSLSSGDSRGYTF. The CDR3 nucleotides are TGTGCCAGCAGTTTATCCTCGGGGGACTCTCGGGGCTACACCTTC. The chain recombines TRBV27 with TRBJ1-2, with D perhaps matching TRBD1 (5 bases). Trimming removed 0 bases from V and 8 bases from J, with 16 bases in between. The CDR3 has 15 amino acids. CDR1 and CDR2 (germline): MNHEY, SMNVEV (reference sequence).

There are a few counts of this clone. This chain uses TRBV7-2 with TRBJ2-7; no firm D call. The germline gives CDR1 SGHTA, CDR2 FQGNSA. V dropped 4 bases and J dropped 2 bases, with 6 bases sitting between them. This CDR3 contains 12 residues. The DNA of the CDR3 is TGTGCCAGCAGCTCCTCCCCCTACGAGCAGTACTTC. Protein: CASSSSPYEQYF.

Concerning this clone itself: The junction departs from germline at one end; a sequencing error may be responsible. V is TRBV7-9 and J is TRBJ1-1; D is ambiguous. The CDR3 has 13 residues. CDR1 is SEHNR and CDR2 is FQNEAQ in the germline V gene (reference sequence). The CDR3, as DNA: TGTTCCAGCAGCTTACAGATGGACACTGAAGCTTTCTTT. This encodes CSSSLQMDTEAFF.